Following are 24 T cell receptor beta chains from one sample sequenced in a study of T cell repertoires in breast cancer. Blocking oligonucleotides added to a second nested PCR suppressed unpaired genes. TCRdb re-derived calls from the emulsion pairing reads in MiXCR, one entry per CDR3 protein. The sample contains 3,500 to 4,500 distinct CDR3 sequences, around a third of which appear only once. The expanded emulsion RT-PCR method captured paired alpha and beta chains from CD8+ T cells. Sequencing used CD8+ T cells. The receptors come from a pool of human donors with breast cancer or a healthy control (not recorded which).

Ten or more counts support this clonotype. The chain carries TRBV29-1 and TRBJ2-3; no reliable D call. Between the trimmed V and J ends, which lost 6 bases and 1 base, there was a span of 8 bases. The CDR3 extends over 12 amino acids. In germline, CDR1 is SQVTM, CDR2 ANQGSEA. CDR3 region: CSVGSGTDTQYF. The DNA for the CDR3 is TGCAGCGTGGGGTCTGGCACAGATACGCAGTATTTT.

In this sample, this clonotype turned up many times. The rearrangement uses TRBV28 and TRBJ1-5; no clear D. Germline assignment: CDR1 MDHEN and CDR2 SYDVKM. V dropped 2 bases and J dropped 5 bases, with 7 bases sitting between them. The CDR3 loop spans 13 amino acids. CDR3 in amino acids: CASSLTGDQPQHF. CDR3 sequence (DNA): TGTGCCAGCAGTTTAACTGGGGATCAGCCCCAGCATTTT.

As for this clonotype: This CDR3 is missing its conserved last phenylalanine or tryptophan, likely due to a read error. The rearrangement uses TRBV19 and TRBJ1-5; D is undetermined. V lost 2 bases, J lost 5 bases, and 7 bases lay in between. From germline, CDR1 is LNHDA and CDR2 SQIVND (reference sequence). The CDR3 length is 13 residues. The chain's CDR3 is CASSIKEDQPQHS. In DNA, the CDR3 is TGTGCCAGTAGTATAAAGGAGGATCAGCCCCAGCATTCT.

This clonotype was picked up many times. The chain couples TRBV28 to TRBJ2-2; D gene ambiguous. Germline assignment: CDR1 MDHEN and CDR2 SYDVKM. The CDR3 covers 14 residues. The ends were cut back, 6 bases at V and 1 base at J, with 9 bases in the middle. This CDR3 is CASRVAGNTGELFF. CDR3 coding DNA: TGTGCCAGCAGAGTTGCAGGGAACACCGGGGAGCTGTTTTTT.

As to this clonotype: An end of the junction differs from the germline gene, which may be a read error. The CDR3 protein is CVSSHEGIEAFF. The CDR3 nucleotides read TGTGTCAGCAGCCATGAGGGGATTGAAGCTTTCTTT. The chain combines TRBV28 with TRBJ1-1; tentative D call: TRBD1 (5 bases). Looked up from germline, CDR1 is MDHEN and CDR2 is SYDVKM. This CDR3 comprises 12 residues.

The chain has TRBV5-1 and TRBJ2-5; perhaps TRBD2 as D (5 bases). The V gene's germline CDR1 is SGHRS and CDR2 YFSETQ. Trimming removed 2 bases at V and 3 bases at J, with 8 bases between. The CDR3 sequence is 13 residues long. CDR3 nucleotides: TGCGCCAGCAGCTTCTCCGGGGAAGAGACCCAGTACTTC. This gives the protein CASSFSGEETQYF.

The chain uses TRBV28 and TRBJ2-7; no reliable D call. V shed 2 bases and J shed 3 bases, with 5 bases lying between them. In germline, CDR1 is MDHEN, CDR2 SYDVKM. CDR3 length: 12 amino acids. CDR3: CASSLIVYEQYF. The DNA for the CDR3 is TGTGCCAGCAGTTTAATCGTCTACGAGCAGTACTTC.

About this clonotype: Germline is not matched at one junction end, which may reflect a read error. V is TRBV28 and J is TRBJ1-2, with D hard to call. Germline V gene sequence: CDR1 MDHEN, CDR2 SYDVKM. This CDR3 is 14 amino acids long. The CDR3 DNA sequence: TGTGCCAGCAGTTTATCCAAGGACCACTATGGCTACGCCTTC. Translating gives CASSLSKDHYGYAF.

In the case of this clonotype: Mismatch with germline at one junction end may stem from a read error. The CDR3 region has the DNA TGCGCCAGCGGCCAAGATCTTCGACAGGGGCGTAGGGGTAATGAGCAGTTCTTC. Protein product: CASGQDLRQGRRGNEQFF. V and J are TRBV4-1 and TRBJ2-1; 8 nucleotides agree with TRBD1. Germline values: CDR1 MGHRA, CDR2 YSYEKL. The CDR3 runs 18 residues.

Regarding this clonotype: A single base separates this from a much larger clone, so it may be a read error. The chain carries TRBV5-1 and TRBJ1-1; D unclear. The CDR3 sequence is 14 residues long. Germline V CDR1 and CDR2: SGHRS, YFSETQ. The CDR3 coding sequence is TGCGCCAGCGGCTTGGAGGCGTCGAACACTGAAGCTTTCTTT. Encoded protein: CASGLEASNTEAFF.

This clonotype is medium-sized in the sample. The V gene is TRBV7-2, the J gene TRBJ2-5; tentative D call: TRBD2 (6 bases). This CDR3 comprises 14 residues. Between the trimmed V and J ends, which lost 3 bases and 7 bases, there was a span of 15 bases. CDR1 and CDR2 from the germline V gene are SGHTA and FQGNSA. The CDR3 sequence: CASSFGLAKGTQYF. The CDR3 DNA sequence: TGTGCCAGCAGCTTTGGGCTAGCGAAGGGGACCCAGTACTTC.

The chain carries TRBV2 and TRBJ2-1, with 11 bases matching TRBD2. The V segment lost 6 bases and the J segment 4 bases; nucleotides outside the gene matches: 2. The germline V gene has CDR1 SNHLY and CDR2 FYNNEI. CDR3 length: 14 amino acids. The CDR3 is CASRASGRYNEQFF. As DNA, the CDR3 is TGTGCCAGCAGGGCTAGCGGGAGGTACAATGAGCAGTTCTTC.

With regard to this clonotype: A read error may account for a junction end that differs from germline. This chain connects TRBV7-2 to TRBJ2-3, with TRBD2 matching over 9 bases. The length of the CDR3 is 15 residues. CDR1 SGHTA and CDR2 FQGNSA come from the germline V gene. CDR3 residues: CASRITSGYTNTQYF. The CDR3 coding sequence is TGTGCCAGCAGAATAACTAGCGGGTACACAAATACGCAGTATTTT.

This clonotype appeared many times. The chain links TRBV28 to TRBJ1-6; TRBD1 is a possible D gene (5 bases). This CDR3 contains 15 residues. Per germline, CDR1 MDHEN and CDR2 SYDVKM. Trimming left V 1 base short and J 6 bases short, with 10 bases between. The CDR3, as DNA: TGTGCCAGCAGTTTATTGTCAGGGCTTAATTCACCCCTCCACTTT. It translates to CASSLLSGLNSPLHF.

The table lists this clonotype with a count of one. This chain uses TRBV10-3 with TRBJ2-7, with D possibly matching TRBD1 (5 bases). Trimming shortened V by 2 bases and J by 2 bases, and 7 bases separated the two germline ends. Germline V CDR1 and CDR2: ENHRY, SYGVKD. The CDR3 spans 13 residues. CDR3 in amino acids: CAISETGPYEQYF. In DNA form, the CDR3 reads TGTGCCATCAGTGAGACAGGCCCCTACGAGCAGTACTTC.

The gene calls are TRBV5-8 and TRBJ2-5; D ambiguous. This CDR3 is built from 13 residues. V lost 1 base, J lost 5 bases, and 9 bases lay in between. From germline, CDR1 is SGHTS and CDR2 YDEGEE. For the CDR3, the DNA is TGTGCCAGCAGCTTGCAGCCGACTGAGACCCAGTACTTC. Protein: CASSLQPTETQYF.

This clonotype was detected ten times or more. The chain is built from TRBV5-1 and TRBJ2-4, with 8 bases matching TRBD1. The CDR3 covers 14 residues. V shed 5 bases, J shed 7 bases, and the junction held 8 bases outside the gene matches. Germline CDR1 is SGHRS and CDR2 is YFSETQ. The CDR3 protein is CASRPGGGLNIQYF. The CDR3 coding sequence is TGCGCCAGCAGGCCAGGGGGCGGGTTGAACATTCAGTACTTC. Full variable domain (missing parts from reference TRBV5-1 and TRBJ2-4): KAGVTQTPRYLIKTRGQQVTLSCSPISGHRSVSWYQQTPGQGLQFLFEYFSETQRNKGNFPGRFSGRQFSNSRSEMNVSTLELGDSALYLCASRPGGGLNIQYFGAGTRLSVL.

This clonotype was recorded a few times. The chain uses TRBV4-3 and TRBJ1-3; D not resolved. V was trimmed by 0 bases and J by 4 bases, leaving 10 bases between them. Germline lookup yields CDR1 LGHNA and CDR2 YSLEER. The CDR3 sequence is 15 residues long. The CDR3 nucleotides are TGCGCCAGCAGCCAAGATACGGGCAGGGGAAACACCATATATTTT. It encodes CASSQDTGRGNTIYF.

This clonotype was detected once. The gene calls are TRBV28 and TRBJ1-5, with a weak D call TRBD1 (5 bases). The V and J ends lost 3 bases and 5 bases respectively, with 8 bases between them. CDR3 length: 13 residues. Per the germline V gene, CDR1 is MDHEN and CDR2 is SYDVKM. CDR3 coding DNA: TGTGCCAGCAGTTTGGTGGGGGATCAGCCCCAGCATTTT. Translating gives CASSLVGDQPQHF.

This chain joins TRBV28 and TRBJ1-5; 7 positions agree with TRBD1. Germline trimming cut 2 bases from V and 4 bases from J; bases unmatched to any gene: 5. The CDR3 totals 15 residues. Germline loops: CDR1 MDHEN, CDR2 SYDVKM. CDR3 residues: CASSLRQTGNQPQHF. In nucleotides, the CDR3 is TGTGCCAGCAGTTTACGCCAGACAGGGAATCAGCCCCAGCATTTT.

With respect to this clonotype: The CDR3 carries no conserved terminal phenylalanine or tryptophan, so it likely arises from a read error. The chain joins TRBV28 to TRBJ2-3, with no clear D. The CDR3 covers 11 residues. V shed 5 bases and J shed 3 bases, with 3 bases lying between them. CDR1 MDHEN and CDR2 SYDVKM come from the germline V gene. The CDR3 DNA reads as TGTGCCAGCAGTCGGACAGATACGCAGTATTTG. This codes for CASSRTDTQYL.

In its sample, this clonotype ranks as large. This chain uses TRBV4-3 with TRBJ1-4; 7 bases line up with TRBD1. V lost 4 bases and J lost 2; bases outside the gene matches: 10. The CDR3 runs 17 residues. The germline CDR1 and CDR2 sequences are LGHNA and YSLEER. DNA of the CDR3: TGCGCCAGCAGCCTGGACAGGCGGGGGGCGACTAATGAAAAACTGTTTTTT. Residues: CASSLDRRGATNEKLFF.

This clonotype was detected a few times. The chain carries TRBV6-2 or TRBV6-3 and TRBJ2-5; TRBD1 or TRBD2 may be the D gene (5 bases each). Trimming left V 6 bases short and J 5 bases short, with 22 bases between. Germline V gives CDR1 MNHEY, CDR2 SVGEGT. The CDR3 covers 16 residues. The CDR3 sequence: CASRDSGAVVAETQYF. Here the CDR3 DNA reads TGTGCCAGCAGGGACTCTGGGGCAGTGGTGGCGGAGACCCAGTACTTC.

Regarding this clonotype: The junction and the germline gene differ at one end; a read error may be behind it. The rearrangement uses TRBV5-1 and TRBJ1-4, with unresolved D. Germline V gives CDR1 SGHRS, CDR2 YFSETQ. This CDR3 contains 14 residues. CDR3: CASSLRRWDEKLFF. As DNA, the CDR3 is TGCGCCAGCAGCTTGCGCAGGTGGGATGAAAAACTATTTTTT.